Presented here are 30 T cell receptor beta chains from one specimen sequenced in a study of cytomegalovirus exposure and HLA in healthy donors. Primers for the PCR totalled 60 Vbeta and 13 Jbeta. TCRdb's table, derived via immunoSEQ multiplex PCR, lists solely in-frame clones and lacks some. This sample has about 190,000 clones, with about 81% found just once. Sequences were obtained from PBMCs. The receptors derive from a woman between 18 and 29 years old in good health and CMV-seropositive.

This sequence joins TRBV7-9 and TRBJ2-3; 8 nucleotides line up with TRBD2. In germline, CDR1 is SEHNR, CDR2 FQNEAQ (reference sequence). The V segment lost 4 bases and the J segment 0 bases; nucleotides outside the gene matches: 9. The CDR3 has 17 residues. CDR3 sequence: CASSSLRVAGSTDTQYF. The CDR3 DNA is TGTGCCAGCAGCTCCCTCCGGGTAGCGGGAAGCACAGATACGCAGTATTTT. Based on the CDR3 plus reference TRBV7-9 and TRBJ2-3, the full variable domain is DTGVSQNPRHKITKRGQNVTFRCDPISEHNRLYWYRQTLGQGPEFLTYFQNEAQLEKSRLLSDRFSAERPKGSFSTLEIQRTEQGDSAMYLCASSSLRVAGSTDTQYFGPGTRLTVL.

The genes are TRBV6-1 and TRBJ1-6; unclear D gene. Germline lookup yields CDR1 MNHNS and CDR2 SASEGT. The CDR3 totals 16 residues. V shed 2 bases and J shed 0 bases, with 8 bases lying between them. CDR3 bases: TGTGCCAGCAGTGAATACGGGAGCTCCTATAATTCACCCCTCCACTTT. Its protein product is CASSEYGSSYNSPLHF.

The CDR3 spells CASSDLQGKETQYF. CDR3 in DNA: TGTGCCAGCAGTGATCTTCAGGGCAAAGAGACCCAGTACTTC. The V and J genes are TRBV2 and TRBJ2-5; perhaps TRBD1 as D (5 bases). The CDR3 spans 14 residues. Germline CDR1 SNHLY, CDR2 FYNNEI. Trimming cost V 3 bases and J 3 bases, with 11 bases left between them.

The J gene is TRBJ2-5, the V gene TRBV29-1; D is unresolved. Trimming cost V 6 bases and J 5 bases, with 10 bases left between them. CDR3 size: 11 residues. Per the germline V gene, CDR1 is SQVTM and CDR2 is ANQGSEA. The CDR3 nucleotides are TGCAGCGTAGTGGCGCGGGAGACCCAGTACTTC. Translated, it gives CSVVARETQYF.

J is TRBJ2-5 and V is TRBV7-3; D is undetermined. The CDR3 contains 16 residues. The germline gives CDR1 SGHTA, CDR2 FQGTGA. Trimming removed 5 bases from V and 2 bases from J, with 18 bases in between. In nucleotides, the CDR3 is TGTGCCAGCAGCCCCCCCTCTAGTGATAGGCAAGAGACCCAGTACTTC. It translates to CASSPPSSDRQETQYF.

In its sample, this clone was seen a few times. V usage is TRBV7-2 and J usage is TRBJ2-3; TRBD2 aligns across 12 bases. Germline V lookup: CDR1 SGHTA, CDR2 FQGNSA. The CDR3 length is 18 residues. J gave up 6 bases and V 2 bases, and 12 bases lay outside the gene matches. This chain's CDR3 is CASSLTPGLAGGLDTQYF. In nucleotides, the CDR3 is TGTGCCAGCAGCTTAACCCCGGGGCTAGCGGGGGGGTTGGATACGCAGTATTTT.

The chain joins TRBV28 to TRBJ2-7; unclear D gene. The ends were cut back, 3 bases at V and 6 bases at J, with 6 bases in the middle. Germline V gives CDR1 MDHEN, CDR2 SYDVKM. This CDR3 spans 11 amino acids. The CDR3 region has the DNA TGTGCCAGCAGTTTCGCGAGCGAGCAGTACGTC. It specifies CASSFASEQYV.

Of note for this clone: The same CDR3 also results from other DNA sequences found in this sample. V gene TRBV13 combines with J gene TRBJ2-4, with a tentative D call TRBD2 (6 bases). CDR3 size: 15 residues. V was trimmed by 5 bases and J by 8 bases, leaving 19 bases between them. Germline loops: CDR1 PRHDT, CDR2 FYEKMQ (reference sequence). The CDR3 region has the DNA TGTGCCAGCAGCCCCCCCGGGGGTGGGCCGGACATTCAGTACTTC. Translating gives CASSPPGGGPDIQYF.

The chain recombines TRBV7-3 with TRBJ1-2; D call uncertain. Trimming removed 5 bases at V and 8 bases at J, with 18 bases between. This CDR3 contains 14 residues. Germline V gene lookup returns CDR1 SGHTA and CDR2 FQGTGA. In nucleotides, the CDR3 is TGTGCCAGCAGCCAAAAGGGCCGGGGAGACGGCTACACCTTC. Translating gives CASSQKGRGDGYTF.

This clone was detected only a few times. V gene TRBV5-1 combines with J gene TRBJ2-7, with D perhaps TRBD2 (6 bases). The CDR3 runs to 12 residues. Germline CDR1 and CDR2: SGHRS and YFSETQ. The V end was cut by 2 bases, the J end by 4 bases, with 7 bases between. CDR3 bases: TGCGCCAGCAGCTTTGCGGGGTACGAGCAGTACTTC. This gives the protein CASSFAGYEQYF.

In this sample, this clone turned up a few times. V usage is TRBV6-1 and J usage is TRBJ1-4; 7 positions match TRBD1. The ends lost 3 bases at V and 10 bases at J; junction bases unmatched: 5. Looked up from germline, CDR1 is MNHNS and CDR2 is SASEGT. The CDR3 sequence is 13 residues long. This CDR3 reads CASSDRGIRKLFF. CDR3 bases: TGTGCCAGCAGTGACAGGGGGATTAGAAAACTGTTTTTT.

The CDR3 DNA follows: TGTGCCAGCAGCTTAGGGGGGCCCTACAATGAGCAGTTCTTC. It yields the protein CASSLGGPYNEQFF. J is TRBJ2-1 and V is TRBV7-9, with D tentatively TRBD1 (6 bases). CDR1 is SEHNR, CDR2 FQNEAQ, per germline (reference sequence). This CDR3 comprises 14 residues. V was cut by 1 base and J by 2 bases, with 6 bases left in between.

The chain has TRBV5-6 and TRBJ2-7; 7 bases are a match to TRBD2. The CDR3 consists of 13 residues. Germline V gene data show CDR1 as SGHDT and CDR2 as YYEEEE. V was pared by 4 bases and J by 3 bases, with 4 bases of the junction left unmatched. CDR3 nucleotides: TGTGCCAGCAGCGGGGACTACAGCTACGAGCAGTACTTC. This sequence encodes CASSGDYSYEQYF. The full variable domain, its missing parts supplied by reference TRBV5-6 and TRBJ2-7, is DAGVTQSPTHLIKTRGQQVTLRCSPKSGHDTVSWYQQALGQGPQFIFQYYEEEERQRGNFPDRFSGHQFPNYSSELNVNALLLGDSALYLCASSGDYSYEQYFGPGTRLTVT.

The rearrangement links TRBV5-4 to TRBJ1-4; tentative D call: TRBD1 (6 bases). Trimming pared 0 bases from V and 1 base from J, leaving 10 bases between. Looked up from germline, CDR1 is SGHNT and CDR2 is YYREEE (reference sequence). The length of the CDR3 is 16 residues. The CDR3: CASSLGGRGTNEKLFF. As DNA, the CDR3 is TGTGCCAGCAGCTTGGGTGGCAGGGGAACTAATGAAAAACTGTTTTTT.

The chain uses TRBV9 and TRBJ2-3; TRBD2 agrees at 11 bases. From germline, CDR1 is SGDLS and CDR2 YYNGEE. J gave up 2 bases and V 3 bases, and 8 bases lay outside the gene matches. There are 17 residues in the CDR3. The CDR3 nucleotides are TGTGCCAGCAGCGCAAGAACTAGCGGGGGCCCCACAGATACGCAGTATTTT. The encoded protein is CASSARTSGGPTDTQYF.

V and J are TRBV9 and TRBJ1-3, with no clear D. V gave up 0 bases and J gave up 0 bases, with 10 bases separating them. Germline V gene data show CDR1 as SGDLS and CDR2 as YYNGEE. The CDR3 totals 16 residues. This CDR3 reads CASSVGEVGSGNTIYF. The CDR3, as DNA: TGTGCCAGCAGCGTAGGGGAGGTGGGCTCTGGAAACACCATATATTTT. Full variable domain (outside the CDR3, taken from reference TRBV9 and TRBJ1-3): DSGVTQTPKHLITATGQRVTLRCSPRSGDLSVYWYQQSLDQGLQFLIQYYNGEERAKGNILERFSAQQFPDLHSELNLSSLELGDSALYFCASSVGEVGSGNTIYFGEGSWLTVV.

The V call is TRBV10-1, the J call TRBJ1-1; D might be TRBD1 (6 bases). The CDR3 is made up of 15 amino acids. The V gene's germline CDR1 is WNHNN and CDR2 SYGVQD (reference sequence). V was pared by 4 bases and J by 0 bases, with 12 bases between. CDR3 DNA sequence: TGCGCCAGCAGTGGGGCACAGGGACTGAACACTGAAGCTTTCTTT. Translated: CASSGAQGLNTEAFF.

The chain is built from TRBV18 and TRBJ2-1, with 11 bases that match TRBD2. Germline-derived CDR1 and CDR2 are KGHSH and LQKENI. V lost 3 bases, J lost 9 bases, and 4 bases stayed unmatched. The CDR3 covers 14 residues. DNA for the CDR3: TGTGCCAGCTCACCGACTAGCGGGGACTTTGAGCAGTTCTTC. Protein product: CASSPTSGDFEQFF.

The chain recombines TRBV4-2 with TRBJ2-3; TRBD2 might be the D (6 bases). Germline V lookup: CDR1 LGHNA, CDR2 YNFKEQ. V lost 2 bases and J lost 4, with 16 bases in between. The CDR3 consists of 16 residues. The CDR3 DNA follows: TGTGCCAGCAGCCAACGGGACTCTCTTGTCTCAGATACGCAGTATTTT. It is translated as CASSQRDSLVSDTQYF.

The CDR3 here is CASSLGPPGYSGNTIYF. The CDR3, as DNA: TGTGCCAGCAGCTTAGGCCCCCCGGGATACTCTGGAAACACCATATATTTT. The chain recombines TRBV7-9 with TRBJ1-3; D call uncertain. The V gene lost 1 base and the J gene lost 0 bases, with 13 bases spanning the gap. The CDR3 covers 17 residues. Germline V gene lookup returns CDR1 SEHNR and CDR2 FQNEAQ (reference sequence).

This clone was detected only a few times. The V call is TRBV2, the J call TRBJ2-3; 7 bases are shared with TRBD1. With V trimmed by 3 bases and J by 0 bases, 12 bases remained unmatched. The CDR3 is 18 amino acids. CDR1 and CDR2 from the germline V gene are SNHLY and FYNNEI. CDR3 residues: CASSDLAVGGFSTDTQYF. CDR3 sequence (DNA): TGTGCCAGCAGTGACCTGGCGGTAGGGGGCTTTAGCACAGATACGCAGTATTTT.

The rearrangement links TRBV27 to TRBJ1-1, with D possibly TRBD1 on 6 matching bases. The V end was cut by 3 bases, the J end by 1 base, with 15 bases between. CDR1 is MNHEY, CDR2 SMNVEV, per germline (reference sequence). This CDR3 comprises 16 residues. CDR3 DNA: TGTGCCAGCAGTTTTCAGGCAGGGGCTTGGAACACTGAAGCTTTCTTT. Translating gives CASSFQAGAWNTEAFF.

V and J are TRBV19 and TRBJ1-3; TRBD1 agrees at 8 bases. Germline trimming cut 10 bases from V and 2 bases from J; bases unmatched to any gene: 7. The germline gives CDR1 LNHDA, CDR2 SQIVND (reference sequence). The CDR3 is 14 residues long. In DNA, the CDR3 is TGTGCCATTTCTCCGGACAGGGCTGGAAACACCATATATTTT. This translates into CAISPDRAGNTIYF.

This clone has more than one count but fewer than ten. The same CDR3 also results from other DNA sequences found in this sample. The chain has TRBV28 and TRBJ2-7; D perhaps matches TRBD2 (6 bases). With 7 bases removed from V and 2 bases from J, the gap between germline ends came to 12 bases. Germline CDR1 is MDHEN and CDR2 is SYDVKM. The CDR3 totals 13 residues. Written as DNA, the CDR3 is TGTGCCAGCAAGCCTCCGGGGGCCTACGAGCAGTACTTC. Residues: CASKPPGAYEQYF.

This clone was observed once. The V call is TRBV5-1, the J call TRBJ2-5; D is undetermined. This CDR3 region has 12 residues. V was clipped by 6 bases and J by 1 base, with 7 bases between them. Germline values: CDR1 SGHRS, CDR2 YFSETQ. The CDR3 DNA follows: TGCGCCAGCACTGACACCCAAGAGACCCAGTACTTC. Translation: CASTDTQETQYF.

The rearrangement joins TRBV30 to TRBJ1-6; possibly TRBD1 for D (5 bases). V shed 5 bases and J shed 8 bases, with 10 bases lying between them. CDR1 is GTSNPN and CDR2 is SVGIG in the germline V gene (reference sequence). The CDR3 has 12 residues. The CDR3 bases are TGTGCCTGGGGGGGGGTCGATTCACCCCTCCACTTT. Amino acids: CAWGGVDSPLHF. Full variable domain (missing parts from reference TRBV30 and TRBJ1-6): SQTIHQWPATLVQPVGSPLSLECTVEGTSNPNLYWYRQAAGRGLQLLFYSVGIGQISSEVPQNLSASRPQDRQFILSSKKLLLSDSGFYLCAWGGVDSPLHFGNGTRLTVT.

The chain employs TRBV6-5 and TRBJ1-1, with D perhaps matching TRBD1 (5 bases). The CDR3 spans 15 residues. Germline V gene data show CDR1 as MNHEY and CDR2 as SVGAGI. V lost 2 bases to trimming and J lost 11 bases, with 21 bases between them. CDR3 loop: CASSYGATRLTDAFF. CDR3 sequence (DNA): TGTGCCAGCAGTTACGGGGCAACCCGGTTAACGGATGCTTTCTTT.

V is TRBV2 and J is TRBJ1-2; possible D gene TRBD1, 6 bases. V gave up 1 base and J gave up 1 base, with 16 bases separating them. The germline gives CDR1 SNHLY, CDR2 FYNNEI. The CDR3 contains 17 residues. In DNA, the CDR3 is TGTGCCAGCAGTGAAGTGGCAGGGGCGGGGGTTAACTATGGCTACACCTTC. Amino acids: CASSEVAGAGVNYGYTF. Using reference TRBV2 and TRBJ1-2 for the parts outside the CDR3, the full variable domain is EPEVTQTPSHQVTQMGQEVILRCVPISNHLYFYWYRQILGQKVEFLVSFYNNEISEKSEIFDDQFSVERPDGSNFTLKIRSTKLEDSAMYFCASSEVAGAGVNYGYTFGSGTRLTVV.

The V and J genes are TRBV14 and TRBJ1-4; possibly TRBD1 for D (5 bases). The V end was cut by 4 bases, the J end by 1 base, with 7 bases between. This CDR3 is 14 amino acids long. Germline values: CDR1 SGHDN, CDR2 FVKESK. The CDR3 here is CASSPDRTNEKLFF. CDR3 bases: TGTGCCAGCAGCCCCGACAGAACTAATGAAAAACTGTTTTTT. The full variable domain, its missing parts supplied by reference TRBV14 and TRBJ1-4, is EAGVTQFPSHSVIEKGQTVTLRCDPISGHDNLYWYRRVMGKEIKFLLHFVKESKQDESGMPNNRFLAERTGGTYSTLKVQPAELEDSGVYFCASSPDRTNEKLFFGSGTQLSVL.

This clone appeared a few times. This CDR3 is CASSPTGARETQYF. The CDR3 bases are TGTGCCAGCAGTCCGACAGGGGCAAGAGAGACCCAGTACTTC. The rearrangement links TRBV2 to TRBJ2-5; TRBD1 matches at 8 bases. CDR3 size: 14 residues. Germline CDR1 and CDR2: SNHLY and FYNNEI. J was trimmed by 4 bases and V by 5 bases; bases with no gene match: 6.